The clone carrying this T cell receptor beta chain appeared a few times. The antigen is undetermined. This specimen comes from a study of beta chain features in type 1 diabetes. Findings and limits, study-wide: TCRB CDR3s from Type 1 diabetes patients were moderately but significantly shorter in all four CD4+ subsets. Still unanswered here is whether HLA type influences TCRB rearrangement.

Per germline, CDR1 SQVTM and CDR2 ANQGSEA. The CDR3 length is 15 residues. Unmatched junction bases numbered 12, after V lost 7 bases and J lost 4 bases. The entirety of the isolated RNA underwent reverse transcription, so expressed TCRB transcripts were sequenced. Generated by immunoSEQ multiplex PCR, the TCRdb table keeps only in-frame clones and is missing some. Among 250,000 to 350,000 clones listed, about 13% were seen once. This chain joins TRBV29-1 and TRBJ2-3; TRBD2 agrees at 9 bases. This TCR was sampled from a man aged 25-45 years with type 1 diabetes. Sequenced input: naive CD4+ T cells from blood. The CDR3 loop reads CSGYGTSLGADTQYF. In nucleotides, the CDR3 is TGCAGCGGCTATGGGACTAGCCTGGGTGCAGATACGCAGTATTTT.